One and the same sample provided the 27 T cell receptor beta chains below, sequenced in a study of tumor and adjacent non-tumor tissue in lung cancer. This sample's RNA came from whole unsorted tissue. Distant lung tissue was collected more than 3 cm away from the tumor edge. The library came from three nested PCR rounds adapted from ARM-PCR protocols. MiXCR, applied by TCRdb to the multiplex PCR reads, yields one record per CDR3 protein. The repertoire includes some 100,000 distinct CDR3 sequences, more than 80% of them detected once, and 30% sits in the top ten. Sequencing used distant non-tumor lung tissue. Source of these receptors: a man aged 55 to 69 with small cell lung cancer.

The chain has TRBV11-1 and TRBJ2-1; no clear D gene. Between the trimmed V and J ends, which lost 1 base and 3 bases, there was a span of 10 bases. The CDR3 contains 15 residues. The germline CDR1 and CDR2 sequences are SGHAT and FQDESV (reference sequence). The CDR3 DNA reads as TGTGCCAGCAGCTTAGAGATGATGATCTACAATGAGCAGTTCTTC. Translated, it gives CASSLEMMIYNEQFF.

This rearrangement joins TRBV11-2 to TRBJ2-1, with 10 bases matching TRBD2. The CDR3 extends over 15 amino acids. V lost 4 bases, J lost 8 bases, and 8 bases stayed unmatched. Germline lookup yields CDR1 SGHAT and CDR2 FQNNGV. The chain's CDR3 is CASSYTSGTVDEQFF. CDR3 sequence (DNA): TGTGCCAGCAGCTATACTAGCGGGACTGTCGATGAGCAGTTCTTC.

With regard to this clonotype: The final CDR3 position lacks the conserved phenylalanine or tryptophan, pointing to a likely read error. This sequence joins TRBV6-1 and TRBJ2-2; the match to TRBD2 covers 9 bases. V shed 0 bases, J shed 5 bases, and the junction held 7 bases outside the gene matches. The CDR3 is made up of 17 amino acids. CDR1 is MNHNS and CDR2 is SASEGT in the germline V gene. CDR3 sequence (DNA): TGTGCCAGCAGTGAAGCGGCGGGAGGGCGGGGGACCGGGGAGCTGTTTTAT. Translated: CASSEAAGGRGTGELFY.

This clonotype was recorded once. The chain uses TRBV4-1 and TRBJ2-5; D perhaps matches TRBD2 (6 bases). Germline CDR1 reads MGHRA; CDR2 reads YSYEKL. This CDR3 is built from 16 residues. The V and J ends lost 4 bases and 6 bases respectively, with 21 bases between them. CDR3 coding DNA: TGCGCCAGCAGCCTAAACCCGGGACTGTCAGGAAAGACCCAGTACTTC. This gives the protein CASSLNPGLSGKTQYF.

In the case of this clonotype: One junction end does not reproduce the germline sequence, and a read error may be involved. The V gene is TRBV28, the J gene TRBJ1-5; D possibly corresponds to TRBD1 (6 bases). The CDR3 is made up of 17 amino acids. Germline V lookup: CDR1 MDHEN, CDR2 SYDVKM. The CDR3 nucleotides are TGTGCCAGCAGTTTAGGGTTTGGGGGGGCCGGCAATCAGCCCCAGGACTTT. This sequence encodes CASSLGFGGAGNQPQDF. The complete variable domain, with remaining parts taken from reference TRBV28 and TRBJ1-5, reads DVKVTQSSRYLVKRTGEKVFLECVQDMDHENMFWYRQDPGLGLRLIYFSYDVKMKEKGDIPEGYSVSREKKERFSLILESASTNQTSMYLCASSLGFGGAGNQPQDFGDGTRLSIL.

The V call is TRBV29-1, the J call TRBJ2-7, with 7 bases fitting TRBD2. The germline CDR1 and CDR2 sequences are SQVTM and ANQGSEA. CDR3 size: 13 residues. With V trimmed by 4 bases and J by 2 bases, 5 bases remained unmatched. The CDR3 region is CSVGPGGTYEQYF. The CDR3 nucleotides are TGCAGCGTTGGGCCGGGGGGAACCTACGAGCAGTACTTC.

A note on this clonotype: Mismatch with germline at one junction end may stem from a read error. V is TRBV11-3 and J is TRBJ2-2; tentative D call: TRBD2 (6 bases). The CDR3 loop spans 15 amino acids. CDR1 and CDR2 (germline): SGHNT, YENEEA. The CDR3 nucleotides read TGTGCCAGCATCTTAGGAGTCTCTTCAGGAGGGGAGCTGTTTTTC. Protein product: CASILGVSSGGELFF. Complete variable domain (other parts from reference TRBV11-3 and TRBJ2-2): EAGVVQSPRYKIIEKKQPVAFWCNPISGHNTLYWYLQNLGQGPELLIRYENEEAVDDSQLPKDRFSAERLKGVDSTLKIQPAELGDSAVYLCASILGVSSGGELFFGEGSRLTVL.

In this sample, this clonotype turned up once. A much larger clone lies a single base off, so this may be a read error. The chain recombines TRBV5-1 with TRBJ2-7, with 8 nucleotides matching TRBD1. Germline V CDR1 and CDR2: SGHRS, YFSETQ. The CDR3 sequence is 15 residues long. The CDR3 DNA follows: TGCGCCAACAGCCAGGGGGCAGGGGGCTCCTACGAGCAGTACTTC. Amino acids: CANSQGAGGSYEQYF.

This clonotype was observed at least ten times. CDR3 coding DNA: TGTGCCAGCAGCTTAGGAGGGGCGGGAGGTTACAATGAGCAGTTCTTC. Translation gives CASSLGGAGGYNEQFF. J is TRBJ2-1 and V is TRBV7-8; 8 nucleotides align to TRBD2. This CDR3 is built from 16 residues. With 1 base clipped from V and 4 bases from J, the junction kept 6 bases outside the gene matches. CDR1 SGHVS and CDR2 FQNEAQ come from the germline V gene.

The chain couples TRBV29-1 to TRBJ2-7, with D perhaps TRBD1 (8 bases). The CDR3 is made up of 22 amino acids. Germline V CDR1 and CDR2: SQVTM, ANQGSEA. The germline V and J ends were trimmed by 8 bases and 3 bases, with 44 bases remaining between them. CDR3 in amino acids: CSTGQDRVFWEVGREPYYEQYV. DNA of the CDR3: TGCAGCACCGGACAGGACAGGGTATTTTGGGAAGTTGGGCGGGAGCCCTACTACGAGCAGTACGTC.

The V and J genes are TRBV29-1 and TRBJ1-5; no firm D call. The length of the CDR3 is 13 residues. The V end lost 4 bases, the J end lost 7 bases, and 14 bases lay between the germline ends. From germline, CDR1 is SQVTM and CDR2 ANQGSEA. The CDR3 coding sequence is TGCAGCGTTGGAGGGATAGCGAACCAGCCCCAGCATTTT. It codes for CSVGGIANQPQHF.

On this clonotype itself: The junction and the germline gene differ at one end; a read error may be behind it. The chain couples TRBV30 to TRBJ1-3, with D unclear. This CDR3 is 13 amino acids long. The germline CDR1 and CDR2 sequences are GTSNPN and SVGIG (reference sequence). In nucleotides, the CDR3 is TGTGTCTGGAGTTCAGGCTCTGGAAACACCATACATTTT. Encoded protein: CVWSSGSGNTIHF.

Concerning this clonotype itself: This may stem from a read error, because a much larger clone lies one nucleotide away. The chain recombines TRBV30 with TRBJ2-1; D remains ambiguous. Germline lookup yields CDR1 GTSNPN and CDR2 SVGIG (reference sequence). The CDR3 length is 14 residues. CDR3 amino acids: CVWSGSSFGNEQFF. The CDR3 DNA follows: TGTGTCTGGAGTGGAAGTAGTTTCGGGAATGAGCAGTTCTTC. Full variable domain (rest looked up from reference TRBV30 and TRBJ2-1): SQTIHQWPATLVQPVGSPLSLECTVEGTSNPNLYWYRQAAGRGLQLLFYSVGIGQISSEVPQNLSASRPQDRQFILSSKKLLLSDSGFYLCVWSGSSFGNEQFFGPGTRLTVL.

The rearrangement links TRBV20-1 to TRBJ2-1, with TRBD2 identical over 7 bases. CDR1 and CDR2 from the germline V gene are DFQATT and SNEGSKA (reference sequence). The CDR3 totals 13 residues. CDR3 in amino acids: CIAKSSGHNEQFF. CDR3 nucleotide sequence: TGCATCGCTAAGTCTAGCGGACACAATGAGCAGTTCTTC.

This clonotype was seen only once. One end of the junction varies from germline; a read error may be responsible. The rearrangement uses TRBV20-1 and TRBJ2-5; 8 nucleotides agree with TRBD2. Germline V lookup: CDR1 DFQATT, CDR2 SNEGSKA (reference sequence). The CDR3 is 14 residues long. The chain's CDR3 is CSTPQGLVGETQYF. The CDR3 nucleotides read TGTAGTACCCCACAGGGACTAGTGGGGGAGACTCAGTACTTC.

Details on this clonotype: The CDR3 carries no conserved terminal phenylalanine or tryptophan, so it likely arises from a read error. The rearrangement uses TRBV20-1 and TRBJ2-3, with 10 bases fitting TRBD2. There are 15 residues in the CDR3. Germline V gene lookup returns CDR1 DFQATT and CDR2 SNEGSKA (reference sequence). V shed 5 bases, J shed 5 bases, and the junction held 10 bases outside the gene matches. The CDR3: CSAYPLAGDIDTQYL. The CDR3 bases are TGCAGTGCTTATCCTCTAGCGGGAGACATAGATACGCAGTATTTG.

On this clonotype: One end of the junction varies from germline; a read error may be responsible. The chain carries TRBV6-5 and TRBJ2-1, with D perhaps matching TRBD2 (5 bases). CDR3 length: 14 amino acids. CDR1 is MNHEY, CDR2 SVGAGI, per germline. Here the CDR3 reads CAGRRGSPLAEHFF. The DNA of the CDR3 is TGTGCCGGCCGCCGCGGGTCTCCCTTGGCGGAGCACTTCTTC.

This sequence joins TRBV6-5 and TRBJ1-2; D uncertain. Trimming pared 2 bases from V and 8 bases from J, leaving 18 bases between. CDR1 is MNHEY, CDR2 SVGAGI, per germline. The CDR3 has 15 residues. The CDR3 coding sequence is TGTGCCAGCAGTTACAGTGGCGGCGAGGCCTACGGCTACACCTTC. Amino acids: CASSYSGGEAYGYTF.

In regard to this clonotype: One end of the junction varies from germline; a read error may be responsible. The V and J genes are TRBV5-4 and TRBJ2-1; either TRBD1 or TRBD2 may fit D (6 bases each). Germline lookup yields CDR1 SGHNT and CDR2 YYREEE (reference sequence). The CDR3 consists of 15 residues. CDR3 sequence: CATRLQDRTSSEQFF. The CDR3 bases are TGTGCCACCCGCCTCCAGGACAGAACTAGCAGTGAGCAATTCTTC.

This clonotype appeared a single time. This sequence joins TRBV11-3 and TRBJ2-3; TRBD2 might be the D (6 bases). The germline V and J ends were trimmed by 6 bases and 9 bases, with 19 bases remaining between them. The germline V gene encodes CDR1 SGHNT and CDR2 YENEEA. This CDR3 contains 14 residues. CDR3 sequence reads: CASSQGEEWDTQYF. CDR3 DNA sequence: TGTGCCAGCAGTCAAGGGGAGGAGTGGGACACGCAGTATTTT. Full variable domain (remainder filled in from reference TRBV11-3 and TRBJ2-3): EAGVVQSPRYKIIEKKQPVAFWCNPISGHNTLYWYLQNLGQGPELLIRYENEEAVDDSQLPKDRFSAERLKGVDSTLKIQPAELGDSAVYLCASSQGEEWDTQYFGPGTRLTVL.

As concerns this clonotype: A read error is possible here, since a much larger clone lies one base away. This chain joins TRBV5-1 and TRBJ1-1, with 10 bases matching TRBD1. Germline CDR1 and CDR2: SGHRS and YFSETQ. The CDR3 runs 15 residues. The trim removed 9 bases at V and 9 bases at J, leaving 17 bases unmatched. CDR3 DNA: TGCGCCATCACCGTCCAGACGACAGGGGGCCAACAAGCTTTCTTT. Its translation is CAITVQTTGGQQAFF.

The V and J genes are TRBV10-3 and TRBJ2-7, with 11 bases aligning to TRBD2. From germline, CDR1 is ENHRY and CDR2 SYGVKD. Losses at the gene ends were 5 bases for V and 7 bases for J; bases not matched to a gene: 13. This CDR3 is 16 amino acids long. CDR3 DNA sequence: TGTGCCATCAGTAACCCCAGGACTAGCGGGTGTTATGAGCAGTACGTC. Translation: CAISNPRTSGCYEQYV.

A word on this clonotype: The junction departs from the called germline gene at one end, perhaps through a read error. This rearrangement joins TRBV6-5 to TRBJ2-3; tentatively, D is TRBD1 (6 bases). Looked up from germline, CDR1 is MNHEY and CDR2 is SVGAGI. This CDR3 spans 13 amino acids. This CDR3 is CASSFGDTDTQFF. The CDR3, as DNA: TGTGCCAGCAGTTTCGGGGACACAGATACGCAGTTTTTT.

This clonotype was detected many times. This chain connects TRBV12-3 or TRBV12-4 to TRBJ1-6, with a weak D call TRBD1 (5 bases). This CDR3 is 15 amino acids long. The ends were cut back, 1 base at V and 10 bases at J, with 14 bases in the middle. The CDR3 sequence is CASSLGGAGQSPLHF. The CDR3 coding sequence is TGTGCCAGCAGTTTAGGGGGCGCGGGGCAATCACCCCTCCACTTT.

Notes on this clonotype: A read error may produce the germline difference seen at one junction end. The chain joins TRBV12-3 or TRBV12-4 to TRBJ2-5; TRBD1 might be the D (5 bases). The CDR3 runs 15 residues. The CDR3 coding sequence is TGTGTCAGCAGATTGGCTGGACACCGACAAGAGACCCAGTACTTC. Translation gives CVSRLAGHRQETQYF.

Note on this clonotype: At one end the junction does not follow the germline gene, possibly because of a read error. J is TRBJ2-5 and V is TRBV2; 7 nucleotides match TRBD2. Germline V gene sequence: CDR1 SNHLY, CDR2 FYNNEI. The CDR3 extends over 17 amino acids. The CDR3 DNA sequence: TGTACCAGCCCCCGGGGGGACGGATCTAGGTATCAAGAGACCCAGTACTTC. Amino acids: CTSPRGDGSRYQETQYF.

To note about this clonotype: One end of the junction fails to match germline, which may point to a read error. The V call is TRBV10-3, the J call TRBJ2-1; the match to TRBD2 covers 9 bases. Germline-derived CDR1 and CDR2 are ENHRY and SYGVKD. The CDR3 has 15 amino acids. The CDR3 sequence is CAISKVGLARNEQFF. Written as DNA, the CDR3 is TGTGCCATCAGTAAGGTTGGACTAGCGAGAAATGAGCAATTCTTC.